This TCR beta chain was found in a study of CD8 T cells in Susac syndrome. This CDR3 has 13 amino acids. Trimming stripped 7 bases from V and 2 bases from J, with 12 bases between. Random hexamers served to reverse transcribe roughly 0.5 to 1 ug RNA. TCRdb recomputed calls from the immunoSEQ multiplex PCR reads with MiXCR, one row per CDR3 protein. The sample records under 200,000 distinct CDR3 sequences, approximately 95% being singletons. The sample was CD8+ T cells from PBMCs. The chain links TRBV12-3 or TRBV12-4 to TRBJ2-7, with D possibly TRBD2 on 5 matching bases. The origin of this receptor is a human donor with multiple sclerosis. The CDR3 sequence is CASTGGSTYEQYF. The CDR3 nucleotides read TGTGCCAGCACCGGCGGGTCGACCTACGAGCAGTACTTC.